This TCR beta chain was captured by sequencing in a study of T cell responses to AZD1222 COVID-19 vaccine. Per the germline V gene, CDR1 is SGHRS and CDR2 is YFSETQ. The CDR3 spans 14 residues. V was pared by 2 bases and J by 9 bases, with 8 bases of the junction left unmatched. Study-wide points: Only a handful of AZD1222 recipients, several in all, had baseline seropositivity. Unmutated variant regions are reportedly the target of nearly half of TCRs that are spike-specific. Donor demographics were predominantly white British with a female majority; clonal diversity may be underestimated.

Notes on this clone: Its antigen is not identified.

This table comes from immunoSEQ multiplex PCR, and its TCRdb copy is limited to in-frame clones, with some not included. The sample records about 110,000 clones, approximately 88% being singletons. The rearrangement uses TRBV5-1 and TRBJ2-1; TRBD1 matches at 7 bases. This TCR was sampled from an adult who received the AZD1222 COVID-19 vaccine. The source was peripheral blood, collected 28 days after the second AZD1222 dose. The CDR3, as DNA: TGCGCCAGCAGCTTCCAACAGGGGTCGGGTGAGCAGTTCTTC. Residues: CASSFQQGSGEQFF.